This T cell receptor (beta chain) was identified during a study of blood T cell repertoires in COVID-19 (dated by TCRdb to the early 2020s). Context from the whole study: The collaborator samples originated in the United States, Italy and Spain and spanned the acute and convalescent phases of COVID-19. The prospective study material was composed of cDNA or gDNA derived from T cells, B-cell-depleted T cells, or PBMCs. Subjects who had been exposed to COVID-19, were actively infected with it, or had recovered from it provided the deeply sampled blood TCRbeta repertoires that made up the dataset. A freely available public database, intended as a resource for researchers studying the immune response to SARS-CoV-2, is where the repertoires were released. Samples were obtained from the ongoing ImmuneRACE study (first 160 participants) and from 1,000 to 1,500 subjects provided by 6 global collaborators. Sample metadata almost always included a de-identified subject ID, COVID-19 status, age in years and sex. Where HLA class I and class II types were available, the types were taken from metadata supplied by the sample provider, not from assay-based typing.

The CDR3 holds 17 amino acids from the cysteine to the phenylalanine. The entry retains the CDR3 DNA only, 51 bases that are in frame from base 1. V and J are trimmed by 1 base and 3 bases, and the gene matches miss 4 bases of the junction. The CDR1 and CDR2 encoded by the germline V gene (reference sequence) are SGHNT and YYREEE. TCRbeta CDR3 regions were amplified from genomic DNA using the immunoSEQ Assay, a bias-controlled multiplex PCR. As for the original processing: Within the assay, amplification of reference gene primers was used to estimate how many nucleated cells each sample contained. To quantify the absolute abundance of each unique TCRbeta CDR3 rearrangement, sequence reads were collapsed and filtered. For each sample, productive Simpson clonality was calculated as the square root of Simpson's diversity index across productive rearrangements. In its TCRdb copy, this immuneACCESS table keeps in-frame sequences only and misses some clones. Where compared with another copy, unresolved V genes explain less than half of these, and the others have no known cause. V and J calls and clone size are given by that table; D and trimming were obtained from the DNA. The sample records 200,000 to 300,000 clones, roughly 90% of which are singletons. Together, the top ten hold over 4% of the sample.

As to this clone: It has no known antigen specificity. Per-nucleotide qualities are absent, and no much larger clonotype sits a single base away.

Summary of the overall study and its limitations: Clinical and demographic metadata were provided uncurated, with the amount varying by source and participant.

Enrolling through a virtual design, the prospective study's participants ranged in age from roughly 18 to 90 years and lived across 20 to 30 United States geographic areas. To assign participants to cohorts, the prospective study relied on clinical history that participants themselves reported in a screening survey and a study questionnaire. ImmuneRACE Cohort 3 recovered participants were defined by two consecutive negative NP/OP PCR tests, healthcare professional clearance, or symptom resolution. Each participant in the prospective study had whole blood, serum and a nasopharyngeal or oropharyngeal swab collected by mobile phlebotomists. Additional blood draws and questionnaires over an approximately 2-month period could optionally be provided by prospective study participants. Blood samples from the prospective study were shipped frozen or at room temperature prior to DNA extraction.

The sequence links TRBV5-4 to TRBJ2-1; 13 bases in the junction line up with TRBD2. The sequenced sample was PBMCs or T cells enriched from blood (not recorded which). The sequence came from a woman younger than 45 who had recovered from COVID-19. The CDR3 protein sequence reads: CASSLLGLAGVYNEQFF. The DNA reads TGTGCCAGCAGCTTGTTAGGACTAGCGGGAGTCTACAATGAGCAGTTCTTC.